A selection of T cell receptor beta chains follows, all from one sample in a study of blood T cell repertoires in COVID-19. The assay was immunoSEQ multiplex PCR, and TCRdb's table has in-frame clones only and misses some. The top ten hold about 3% of the sample, which has 150,000 to 200,000 clones, 85% seen once. Source material: peripheral blood. Receptor source: a human donor with acute or convalescent COVID-19. The donor label of this sample is uncertain. CDR3s include the opening cysteine and the closing phenylalanine or tryptophan. The D gene is left open where the match is weak. Where a row states a size, it is once, few, many or the class of an expanded clone; other rows omit it.

TRBJ1-4 NA TRBD1 TRBV18 TGTGCCAGCTCACCGAACAGGGGTCGGAATGAAAAACTGTTTTTT CASSPNRGRNEKLFF
TRBJ1-1 NA TRBD1 TRBV18 TGTGCCAGCTCACAACTCGGACAGGGGTCATCTGAAGCTTTCTTT CASSQLGQGSSEAFF
TRBJ2-3 NA TRBD2 TRBV7-8 TGTGCCAGCGATCCTAGCGGGGGATATACGCAGTATTTT CASDPSGGYTQYF
TRBJ1-3 NA TRBD1 TRBV5-4 TGTGCCAGCAGTACGGGACAGATAAATGGAAACACCATATATTTT CASSTGQINGNTIYF
TRBJ1-2 NA NA TRBV9 TGTGCCAGCAGCGTCGCCCCCGAATATGACAGGAAACACCTCTATGGCTACACCTTC CASSVAPEYDRKHLYGYTF
TRBJ1-5 NA TRBD1 TRBV18 TGTGCCAGCTCACGAGGATCACAGGGGAATCAGCCCCAGCATTTT CASSRGSQGNQPQHF
TRBJ1-1 NA NA TRBV7-9 TGTGCCAGCAGAGGCGGCACGACTGAAGCTTTCTTT CASRGGTTEAFF
TRBJ2-2 NA NA TRBV27 TGTGCCAGCACCTTTCAGCCCTCGGGCACCGGGGAGCTGTTTTTT CASTFQPSGTGELFF
TRBJ1-1 NA NA TRBV27 TGTGCCAGCAGTTTGGGGTGGGACACAGCCGTTGGAGAGGCTTTCTTT CASSLGWDTAVGEAFF
TRBJ1-3 few TRBD1 TRBV5-4 TGTGCCAGCAGCGTGGGACAGGAACGCGCCATATATTTT CASSVGQERAIYF
TRBJ2-5 NA TRBD2 TRBV7-2 TGTGCCAGCAGCTTAGTCGGTTCGGCTAGCGGGGGGGTCGGTCACTTC CASSLVGSASGGVGHF
TRBJ2-7 NA NA TRBV6-5 TGTGCCAGCAGAGACTGGGACACCTCCTACGAGCAGTACTTC CASRDWDTSYEQYF
TRBJ2-5 NA TRBD1 TRBV24-1 TGTGCCACCCCCCCCGGACAGGGTAGAGAGACCCAGTACTTC CATPPGQGRETQYF
TRBJ1-2 few NA TRBV3-1/TRBV3-2 TGTGCCAGCCCATGGACAAGGGATGCCTATGGCTACACCTTC CASPWTRDAYGYTF
TRBJ2-1 once NA TRBV25-1 TGTGCCAGCAGTGCCGGCGGAAGGGGGGGTATGGGTGAGCAGTTCTTC CASSAGGRGGMGEQFF
TRBJ1-2 NA NA TRBV28 TGTGCCAGCAGTTTATACCAGGCCGACTATGGCTACACCTTC CASSLYQADYGYTF
TRBJ2-7 NA TRBD1 TRBV2 TGTGCCAGCAGTCGGCGGCCATTCGGGACAGAGTCTCCCTACGAGCAGTACTTC CASSRRPFGTESPYEQYF
TRBJ1-2 NA NA TRBV28 TGTGCCAGCAGTTCACCGGGACATAACTATGGCTACACCTTC CASSSPGHNYGYTF
TRBJ1-5 NA TRBD1 TRBV19 TGTGCCAGTAGGACAGGGGCTTATAGCAATCAGCCCCAGCATTTT CASRTGAYSNQPQHF
TRBJ2-7 once NA TRBV18 TGTGCCAGCTCACCACAGGCTGACATCTACGAGCAGTACTTC CASSPQADIYEQYF
TRBJ1-2 NA NA TRBV4-3 TGCGCCAGCAGCCAAGATCCGGCAGGGGACTATGGCTACACCTTC CASSQDPAGDYGYTF
TRBJ2-7 NA TRBD1 TRBV4-1 TGCGCCAGCAGCCAAGCCGGGACAGGGGGCTACGAGCAGTACTTC CASSQAGTGGYEQYF
TRBJ1-3 NA NA TRBV5-1 TGCGCCAGCAGCTTGGGCCAACCAGGGTCAGGAAACACCATATATTTT CASSLGQPGSGNTIYF
TRBJ2-7 NA NA TRBV19 TGTGCCAGTAGTATGTGGGGGCGTACCTACGAGCAGTACTTC CASSMWGRTYEQYF
TRBJ2-7 once TRBD1 TRBV3-1/TRBV3-2 TGTGCCAGCAGCCCCCGGTCGGACAGGTTGCTCGAGCAGTACTTC CASSPRSDRLLEQYF
TRBJ1-1 NA TRBD1 TRBV18 TGTGCCAGCTCAGGTCAGGGGGCCGACACTGAAGCTTTCTTT CASSGQGADTEAFF
TRBJ1-5 NA TRBD1 TRBV7-2 TGTGCCAGCAGCCAAGGACAGGGGGCCGGGGAGCCCCAGCATTTT CASSQGQGAGEPQHF
TRBJ2-7 NA NA TRBV2 TGTGCCAGCAGTGAATGGCGGGGCTCCTACGAGCAGTACTTC CASSEWRGSYEQYF
TRBJ1-2 NA NA TRBV5-4 TGTGCCAGCAGCTTGGGGGGAGGGAACTATGGCTACACCTTC CASSLGGGNYGYTF
TRBJ2-1 NA TRBD1 TRBV5-1 TGCGCCAGCAGCCTCGGACAGGGCGGGTACAATGAGCAGTTCTTC CASSLGQGGYNEQFF
TRBJ1-3 NA NA TRBV28 TGTGCCAGCAGTTTAAGGGAACGGTTCGGTGCGGGTTATTTT CASSLRERFGAGYF
TRBJ1-6 NA TRBD1 TRBV11-2 TGTGCCAGCCGCAGGGGGCTTTCACCCCTCCACTTT CASRRGLSPLHF
TRBJ1-1 NA NA TRBV3-1/TRBV3-2 TGTGCCAGCAGCCAATCCCCCCGGACTGAAGCTTTCTTT CASSQSPRTEAFF
TRBJ2-3 NA NA TRBV5-1 TGCGCCAGCAGCACCGAAGGGGATAGCACAGATACGCAGTATTTT CASSTEGDSTDTQYF
TRBJ2-2 NA NA TRBV2 TGTGCCAGCAGTGCATTCGAGAGGGCCGGGGAGCTGTTTTTT CASSAFERAGELFF
TRBJ2-7 NA TRBD2 TRBV2 TGTGCCAGCAGTGATATCCGGTCGGGGGGGGAGCAGTACTTC CASSDIRSGGEQYF
TRBJ2-1 NA TRBD2 TRBV7-3 TGTGCCAGCAGCTCCGGGACTAATAATGATGAGCAGTTCTTC CASSSGTNNDEQFF
TRBJ2-2 NA NA TRBV5-1 TGCGCCAGCAGCTTATCGACAGGGAACACCGGGGAGCTGTTTTTT CASSLSTGNTGELFF
TRBJ1-2 NA NA TRBV30 TGTGCCTGGAGTGTTACCGGGAACTATGGCTACACCTTC CAWSVTGNYGYTF
TRBJ1-6 NA NA TRBV19 TGTGCCAGTATCGATCGGGGGACTAATTCACCCCTCCACTTT CASIDRGTNSPLHF
TRBJ2-1 NA TRBD1 TRBV5-5 TGTGCCAGCAGCCTGCAAAGACAGGGGGCAAATGAGCAGTTCTTC CASSLQRQGANEQFF
TRBJ2-3 NA NA TRBV7-3 TGTGCCAGCAGCTCCCTAGGGGATCCCACAGATACGCAGTATTTT CASSSLGDPTDTQYF
TRBJ1-1 NA NA TRBV25-1 TGTGCCAGCAGTAATAATGGAGGGTTCCCTGAAGCTTTCTTT CASSNNGGFPEAFF
TRBJ2-1 NA TRBD2 TRBV4-2 TGTGCCAGCAGCCAACCCCGGGAGGGACACTACAATGAGCAGTTCTTC CASSQPREGHYNEQFF
TRBJ1-1 NA TRBD1 TRBV5-1 TGCGCCAGCAGCACCCCGGGACAGGGTGGCTCGGAAGCTTTCTTT CASSTPGQGGSEAFF
TRBJ2-7 NA TRBD2 TRBV2 TGTGCCAGCATGGTCGTGGGGGGGGTAAGCTACGAGCAGTACTTC CASMVVGGVSYEQYF
TRBJ1-1 NA NA TRBV3-1/TRBV3-2 TGTGCCAGCAGCAACCGGGGGTTGAACACTGAAGCTTTCTTT CASSNRGLNTEAFF
TRBJ1-6 NA NA TRBV2 TGTGCCAGCACTCGAGCGGAGGTCCTCCACTTT CASTRAEVLHF